This TCR beta chain was sequenced in a study of cytomegalovirus exposure and HLA in healthy donors. V was cut by 10 bases and J by 0 bases, with 12 bases left in between. Germline assignment: CDR1 SNHLY and CDR2 FYNNEI. This CDR3 is built from 13 residues. The PCR made use of 60 Vbeta and 13 Jbeta primers. TCRdb's table, derived via immunoSEQ multiplex PCR, lists solely in-frame clones and lacks some. The repertoire has about 130,000 clones, around 80% of them found once; the top ten carry around 6.3%. Sequences were obtained from PBMCs. V is TRBV2 and J is TRBJ1-1; D may be TRBD1 (5 bases). The source is a man aged 40-49 years in good health and CMV-seropositive. The CDR3 protein is CATSGGLNTEAFF. The CDR3 DNA follows: TGTGCCACAAGCGGGGGATTGAACACTGAAGCTTTCTTT.